A single sample gave rise to the 17 T cell receptor beta chains below, sequenced in a study of blood T cell repertoires in COVID-19 (dated by TCRdb to between 2020 and 2021). Libraries were built with the immunoSEQ multiplex PCR assay. Drawn from immuneACCESS, this table holds only the in-frame rearrangements with V and J called that TCRdb kept. Clones are partly lost; checked studies trace under half to an unresolved V gene and leave the rest unexplained. This sample lists roughly 180,000 clones; around 85% were detected once. The biggest ten clones account for 7.5% to 9.5% of the sample. Specimen: peripheral blood. Receptors were obtained from a woman between 55 and 75 years old with acute or convalescent COVID-19.

The genes are TRBV5-1 and TRBJ1-2; perhaps TRBD1 as D (6 bases). Germline CDR1 is SGHRS and CDR2 is YFSETQ. The CDR3 covers 15 residues. Trimming took off 5 bases at V and 7 bases at J, with 21 bases between the two ends. This chain's CDR3 is CASSDGTRLPGGYTF. The CDR3 nucleotides read TGCGCCAGCAGTGATGGGACAAGGCTTCCCGGTGGCTACACCTTC.

V usage is TRBV7-9 and J usage is TRBJ1-1, with D possibly matching TRBD1 (5 bases). Trimming removed 2 bases from V and 6 bases from J, with 7 bases in between. CDR3 length: 12 residues. The V gene's germline CDR1 is SEHNR and CDR2 FQNEAQ (reference sequence). The CDR3 here is CASSLIGAEAFF. The CDR3 bases are TGTGCCAGCAGCTTAATAGGGGCTGAAGCTTTCTTT.

V is TRBV6-5 and J is TRBJ1-1; D unresolved. The CDR3 contains 14 residues. Trimming took off 6 bases at V and 2 bases at J, with 13 bases between the two ends. Germline CDR1 reads MNHEY; CDR2 reads SVGAGI. CDR3 region: CASRIGLINTEAFF. The CDR3 coding sequence is TGTGCCAGCAGGATAGGACTGATCAACACTGAAGCTTTCTTT.

The rearrangement joins TRBV15 to TRBJ2-1, with TRBD2 matching over 10 bases. V lost 0 bases to trimming and J lost 7 bases; unmatched junction nucleotides: 6. Germline V gene data show CDR1 as LNHNV and CDR2 as YYDKDF (reference sequence). The CDR3 loop spans 16 amino acids. CDR3 amino acids: CATSRDLAGVSNEQFF. The CDR3 coding sequence is TGTGCCACCAGCAGAGATCTAGCGGGAGTATCTAATGAGCAGTTCTTC.

The rearrangement joins TRBV19 to TRBJ1-2, with 10 bases identical to TRBD1. The germline V gene encodes CDR1 LNHDA and CDR2 SQIVND (reference sequence). The CDR3 is 15 amino acids. V lost 4 bases to trimming and J lost 4 bases; unmatched junction nucleotides: 6. CDR3 sequence: CASSTSRTGGYGYTF. In nucleotides, the CDR3 is TGTGCCAGTAGTACTTCAAGGACAGGGGGCTATGGCTACACCTTC.

The rearrangement uses TRBV9 and TRBJ1-2; D uncertain. V was cut by 2 bases and J by 7 bases, with 15 bases left in between. Germline V CDR1 and CDR2: SGDLS, YYNGEE. The CDR3 totals 14 residues. The CDR3 DNA reads TGTGCCAGCAGCGTCTCCCCCGAGGTGGGTGGCTACACCTTC. It translates to CASSVSPEVGGYTF.

The sample holds a few counts of this clone. The rearrangement uses TRBV18 and TRBJ1-5; weak D call: TRBD1 (6 bases). The V end lost 5 bases, the J end lost 3 bases, and 8 bases lay between the germline ends. CDR1 is KGHSH and CDR2 is LQKENI in the germline V gene. This CDR3 spans 13 amino acids. This CDR3 reads CASSRDINQPQHF. CDR3 coding DNA: TGTGCCAGCTCAAGGGACATCAATCAGCCCCAGCATTTT.

This chain links TRBV3-1 (or the pseudogene TRBV3-2) with TRBJ1-1; D may be TRBD1 (5 bases). Germline CDR1 and CDR2: LGHDT and YNNKEL (reference sequence). Trimming stripped 5 bases from V and 0 bases from J, with 19 bases between. The CDR3 runs to 17 residues. CDR3 sequence reads: CASSVSGGYSMNTEAFF. Written as DNA, the CDR3 is TGTGCCAGCAGCGTTAGTGGGGGGTACTCCATGAACACTGAAGCTTTCTTT.

The chain joins TRBV4-2 to TRBJ2-2; the match to TRBD1 covers 10 bases. The germline V gene has CDR1 LGHNA and CDR2 YNFKEQ. J gave up 6 bases and V 1 base, and 5 bases lay outside the gene matches. This CDR3 is built from 16 residues. The CDR3 here is CASSQGGQGGAGELFF. In nucleotides, the CDR3 is TGTGCCAGCAGCCAAGGCGGACAGGGGGGTGCCGGGGAGCTGTTTTTT.

In nucleotides, the CDR3 is TGTGCCAGCAGACTAGCGGGAGCAGAGACCCAGTACTTC. It translates to CASRLAGAETQYF. The genes are TRBV5-4 and TRBJ2-5, with 11 bases fitting TRBD2. Germline trimming cut 5 bases from V and 4 bases from J; bases unmatched to any gene: 1. CDR3 length: 13 amino acids. Germline assignment: CDR1 SGHNT and CDR2 YYREEE (reference sequence).

V is TRBV18 and J is TRBJ2-3; 14 nucleotides match TRBD2. Germline CDR1 is KGHSH and CDR2 is LQKENI. This CDR3 comprises 18 residues. The junction had 6 bases not matched to a gene; V was cut back by 4 bases and J by 0 bases. The CDR3 loop is CASSHGLAGGFSTDTQYF. CDR3 coding DNA: TGTGCCAGCTCACACGGACTAGCGGGAGGCTTCAGCACAGATACGCAGTATTTT.

This chain joins TRBV27 and TRBJ2-3; possible D gene TRBD2, 6 bases. V gave up 2 bases and J gave up 5 bases, with 11 bases separating them. Germline V CDR1 and CDR2: MNHEY, SMNVEV (reference sequence). The CDR3 has 14 residues. The CDR3 region has the DNA TGTGCCAGCAGTTTACAACTGCGGGGAGATACGCAGTATTTT. Its translation: CASSLQLRGDTQYF.

The V call is TRBV5-1, the J call TRBJ1-4; TRBD1 agrees at 7 bases. This CDR3 contains 15 residues. J was trimmed by 5 bases and V by 0 bases; bases with no gene match: 4. Germline V gene lookup returns CDR1 SGHRS and CDR2 YFSETQ. CDR3 DNA sequence: TGCGCCAGCAGCTTGGAAGCCAGGGGGAATGAAAAACTGTTTTTT. This translates into CASSLEARGNEKLFF. Combining the CDR3 with reference TRBV5-1 and TRBJ1-4 gives the whole variable domain KAGVTQTPRYLIKTRGQQVTLSCSPISGHRSVSWYQQTPGQGLQFLFEYFSETQRNKGNFPGRFSGRQFSNSRSEMNVSTLELGDSALYLCASSLEARGNEKLFFGSGTQLSVL.

This clone showed up just a few times. The chain is built from TRBV5-4 and TRBJ2-2, with 8 bases fitting TRBD2. This CDR3 region has 15 residues. Unmatched junction bases numbered 7, after V lost 4 bases and J lost 5 bases. Germline-derived CDR1 and CDR2 are SGHNT and YYREEE (reference sequence). CDR3 coding DNA: TGTGCCAGCAGCCCGGGGGGGGAGTTTACCGGGGAGCTGTTTTTT. Protein product: CASSPGGEFTGELFF.

V is TRBV9 and J is TRBJ2-2; D is possibly TRBD1 (6 bases). CDR1 is SGDLS, CDR2 YYNGEE, per germline. V dropped 0 bases and J dropped 5 bases, with 14 bases sitting between them. The CDR3 has 16 residues. The CDR3: CASSVGLGGVTGELFF. CDR3 DNA sequence: TGTGCCAGCAGCGTAGGCTTAGGGGGAGTAACCGGGGAGCTGTTTTTT. The whole variable domain, remainder taken from reference TRBV9 and TRBJ2-2, is DSGVTQTPKHLITATGQRVTLRCSPRSGDLSVYWYQQSLDQGLQFLIQYYNGEERAKGNILERFSAQQFPDLHSELNLSSLELGDSALYFCASSVGLGGVTGELFFGEGSRLTVL.

In its sample, this clone was seen a few times. The chain carries TRBV7-3 and TRBJ2-2; 13 nucleotides match TRBD2. The CDR3 is 18 amino acids. Trimming at V came to 0 bases and at J to 6 bases, leaving 7 bases not matched to a gene. Looked up from germline, CDR1 is SGHTA and CDR2 is FQGTGA. CDR3 sequence: CASSLTRLAGGTAGELFF. In DNA, the CDR3 is TGTGCCAGCAGCTTAACTCGACTAGCGGGAGGTACGGCCGGGGAGCTGTTTTTT.

The chain joins TRBV3-1 (or the pseudogene TRBV3-2) to TRBJ1-5; unclear D gene. Trimming pared 6 bases from V and 4 bases from J, leaving 10 bases between. Germline CDR1 and CDR2: LGHDT and YNNKEL (reference sequence). The CDR3 has 13 amino acids. The CDR3 reads CASRGGPNQPQHF. The CDR3 DNA reads TGTGCCAGCAGGGGAGGGCCAAATCAGCCCCAGCATTTT.